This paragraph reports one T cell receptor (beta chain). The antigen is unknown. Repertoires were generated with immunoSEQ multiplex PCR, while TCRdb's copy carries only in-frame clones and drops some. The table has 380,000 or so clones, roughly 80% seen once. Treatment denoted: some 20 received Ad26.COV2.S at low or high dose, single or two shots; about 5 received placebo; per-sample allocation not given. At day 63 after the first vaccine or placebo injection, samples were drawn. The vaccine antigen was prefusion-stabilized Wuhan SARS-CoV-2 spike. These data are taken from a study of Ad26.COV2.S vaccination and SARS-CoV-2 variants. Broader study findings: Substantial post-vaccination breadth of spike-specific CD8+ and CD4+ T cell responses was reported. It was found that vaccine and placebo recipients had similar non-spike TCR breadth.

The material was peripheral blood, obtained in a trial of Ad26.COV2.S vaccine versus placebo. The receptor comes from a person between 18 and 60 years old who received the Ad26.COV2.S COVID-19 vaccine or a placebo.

The DNA for the CDR3 is TGCAGCGTTGATGGACAGGGGGCGTACACTGAAGCTTTCTTT. It translates to CSVDGQGAYTEAFF. The gene calls are TRBV29-1 and TRBJ1-1; 11 bases agree with TRBD1. Germline-derived CDR1 and CDR2 are SQVTM and ANQGSEA. This CDR3 contains 14 residues. Trimming removed 3 bases from V and 3 bases from J; junction bases left unmatched: 3. Full variable domain (missing parts from reference TRBV29-1 and TRBJ1-1): SAVISQKPSRDICQRGTSLTIQCQVDSQVTMMFWYRQQPGQSLTLIATANQGSEATYESGFVIDKFPISRPNLTFSTLTVSNMSPEDSSIYLCSVDGQGAYTEAFFGQGTRLTVV.